The next 28 T cell receptor beta chains were all read from a single sample in a study of radiotherapy plus CTLA-4 blockade in lung cancer. The method was immunoSEQ multiplex PCR; TCRdb's version includes in-frame clones alone and lacks a portion of them. The sample lists tens of thousands of clones, 70% to 85% occurring once. The source was peripheral blood, collected from a patient treated with radiotherapy plus ipilimumab. All receptors come from a human donor with non-small cell lung cancer who had a complete response to radiotherapy plus ipilimumab.

This clone was detected a few times. The chain recombines TRBV5-1 with TRBJ1-2; the match to TRBD1 covers 9 bases. The CDR3 covers 15 residues. The ends lost 3 bases at V and 5 bases at J; junction bases unmatched: 8. CDR1 is SGHRS, CDR2 YFSETQ, per germline. The CDR3 bases are TGCGCCAGCAGCTGGGGGACAGGGAGTGAGTATGGCTACACCTTC. This encodes CASSWGTGSEYGYTF. The variable domain in full, completed from reference TRBV5-1 and TRBJ1-2, reads KAGVTQTPRYLIKTRGQQVTLSCSPISGHRSVSWYQQTPGQGLQFLFEYFSETQRNKGNFPGRFSGRQFSNSRSEMNVSTLELGDSALYLCASSWGTGSEYGYTFGSGTRLTVV.

This clone was counted only a few times. The chain uses TRBV15 and TRBJ2-2; tentatively, D is TRBD1 (6 bases). There are 16 residues in the CDR3. Germline assignment: CDR1 LNHNV and CDR2 YYDKDF (reference sequence). Trimming took 3 bases from V and 1 from J, leaving 12 bases between them. CDR3 in amino acids: CATSRDMTGNTGELFF. The CDR3 nucleotides read TGTGCCACCAGCAGGGATATGACAGGGAACACCGGGGAGCTGTTTTTT. Combining the CDR3 with reference TRBV15 and TRBJ2-2 gives the whole variable domain DAMVIQNPRYQVTQFGKPVTLSCSQTLNHNVMYWYQQKSSQAPKLLFHYYDKDFNNEADTPDNFQSRRPNTSFCFLDIRSPGLGDTAMYLCATSRDMTGNTGELFFGEGSRLTVL.

V gene TRBV18 combines with J gene TRBJ2-3; 12 nucleotides agree with TRBD2. The CDR3 runs to 15 residues. CDR1 and CDR2 (germline): KGHSH, LQKENI. V was pared by 0 bases and J by 10 bases, with 5 bases of the junction left unmatched. The CDR3, as DNA: TGTGCCAGCTCACCACCTCAGACTAGCGGGAGATCGCAGTATTTT. Amino acid sequence: CASSPPQTSGRSQYF.

The rearrangement uses TRBV6-6 and TRBJ1-5; 11 positions match TRBD1. With 6 bases clipped from V and 6 bases from J, the junction kept 7 bases outside the gene matches. The CDR3 consists of 15 residues. Germline CDR1 and CDR2: MNHNY and SVGAGI (reference sequence). The CDR3 loop reads CASRTGQGAVQPQHF. In DNA, the CDR3 is TGTGCCAGCAGAACCGGACAGGGGGCGGTTCAGCCCCAGCATTTT.

The V gene is TRBV7-9, the J gene TRBJ2-2, with 9 bases identical to TRBD1. V lost 6 bases, J lost 3 bases, and 5 bases stayed unmatched. Per the germline V gene, CDR1 is SEHNR and CDR2 is FQNEAQ (reference sequence). The CDR3 spans 15 residues. The CDR3 here is CASRGTGSDTGELFF. In nucleotides, the CDR3 is TGTGCCAGCAGGGGGACAGGGTCGGACACCGGGGAGCTGTTTTTT. The whole variable domain, remainder taken from reference TRBV7-9 and TRBJ2-2, is DTGVSQNPRHKITKRGQNVTFRCDPISEHNRLYWYRQTLGQGPEFLTYFQNEAQLEKSRLLSDRFSAERPKGSFSTLEIQRTEQGDSAMYLCASRGTGSDTGELFFGEGSRLTVL.

J is TRBJ1-2 and V is TRBV7-9; D not resolved. Trimming pared 0 bases from V and 1 base from J, leaving 6 bases between. From germline, CDR1 is SEHNR and CDR2 FQNEAQ (reference sequence). The CDR3 spans 14 residues. The CDR3 protein is CASSLASLNYGYTF. CDR3 DNA: TGTGCCAGCAGCTTAGCGTCTCTTAACTATGGCTACACCTTC.

This chain links TRBV11-2 with TRBJ2-1, with 13 bases aligning to TRBD2. Germline V gene lookup returns CDR1 SGHAT and CDR2 FQNNGV. The CDR3 spans 16 residues. V was pared by 5 bases and J by 7 bases, with 8 bases of the junction left unmatched. CDR3 DNA: TGTGCCAGCAGCCCCGGACTAGCGGGGGTCCTAAATGAGCAGTTCTTC. Translation: CASSPGLAGVLNEQFF.

The rearrangement joins TRBV18 to TRBJ1-5; possibly TRBD1 for D (6 bases). The CDR3 extends over 15 amino acids. Deletions cut 3 bases from V and 0 bases from J, with 9 bases between. CDR1 and CDR2 from the germline V gene are KGHSH and LQKENI. Written as DNA, the CDR3 is TGTGCCAGCTCACCCAGGGGTGATAGCAATCAGCCCCAGCATTTT. Its translation: CASSPRGDSNQPQHF.

The chain combines TRBV30 with TRBJ2-2; possible D gene TRBD2, 5 bases. The CDR3 contains 15 residues. Germline V gene sequence: CDR1 GTSNPN, CDR2 SVGIG (reference sequence). V lost 7 bases and J lost 0, with 15 bases in between. Here the CDR3 reads CAFRPQRSNTGELFF. CDR3 nucleotides: TGTGCCTTTCGCCCGCAGCGGTCGAACACCGGGGAGCTGTTTTTT.

This sequence joins TRBV14 and TRBJ1-2; D gene unclear. CDR1 is SGHDN and CDR2 is FVKESK in the germline V gene. The CDR3 has 14 amino acids. Trimming took 0 bases from V and 5 from J, leaving 10 bases between them. CDR3 nucleotides: TGTGCCAGCAGCCAAGATCAAGGATTATATGGCTACACCTTC. It codes for CASSQDQGLYGYTF.

The chain recombines TRBV6-5 with TRBJ1-2, with D hard to call. Per the germline V gene, CDR1 is MNHEY and CDR2 is SVGAGI. There are 13 residues in the CDR3. Trimming cost V 11 bases and J 2 bases, with 15 bases left between them. CDR3 residues: CAAGREGNYGYTF. CDR3 coding DNA: TGTGCCGCCGGGAGGGAAGGCAACTATGGCTACACCTTC.

The chain has TRBV7-6 and TRBJ2-3, with 10 bases that match TRBD2. CDR1 and CDR2 (germline): SGHVS, FNYEAQ. Unmatched junction bases numbered 8, after V lost 0 bases and J lost 5 bases. This CDR3 has 17 amino acids. Here the CDR3 reads CASSLAFEREGLDTQYF. CDR3 DNA sequence: TGTGCCAGCAGCTTAGCATTCGAGCGGGAGGGCCTAGATACGCAGTATTTT. Full variable domain (remainder filled in from reference TRBV7-6 and TRBJ2-3): GAGVSQSPRYKVTKRGQDVALRCDPISGHVSLYWYRQALGQGPEFLTYFNYEAQQDKSGLPNDRFSAERPEGSISTLTIQRTEQRDSAMYRCASSLAFEREGLDTQYFGPGTRLTVL.

The chain employs TRBV12-5 and TRBJ1-1; no definite D call. The CDR3 sequence is 13 residues long. The germline V gene encodes CDR1 LGHNT and CDR2 FRNRAP. V was clipped by 0 bases and J by 8 bases, with 10 bases between them. The CDR3 DNA reads as TGTGCTAGTGGTTTGGTAGTGGGCAGAGAAGCTTTCTTT. This translates into CASGLVVGREAFF.

This chain joins TRBV19 and TRBJ2-1, with 11 nucleotides matching TRBD2. Germline trimming cut 7 bases from V and 7 bases from J; bases unmatched to any gene: 9. The CDR3 contains 15 residues. Germline V CDR1 and CDR2: LNHDA, SQIVND (reference sequence). As DNA, the CDR3 is TGTGCCAGTACCCCGGGACTAGCGGCTAGGAATGAGCAGTTCTTC. It specifies CASTPGLAARNEQFF.

This chain joins TRBV12-5 and TRBJ1-5; D perhaps matches TRBD1 (6 bases). Trimming took off 1 base at V and 1 base at J, with 11 bases between the two ends. The germline gives CDR1 LGHNT, CDR2 FRNRAP. There are 16 residues in the CDR3. The CDR3 here is CASGLGDTGSNQPQHF. CDR3 bases: TGTGCTAGTGGTTTGGGAGACACAGGGAGCAATCAGCCCCAGCATTTT.

The V call is TRBV6-6, the J call TRBJ2-7; 9 nucleotides agree with TRBD1. Germline loops: CDR1 MNHNY, CDR2 SVGAGI (reference sequence). The J segment lost 1 base and the V segment lost 5 bases, leaving 6 bases of the junction unmatched. This CDR3 region has 15 residues. The chain's CDR3 is CASSPGTGISYEQYF. The CDR3 DNA follows: TGTGCCAGCAGTCCCGGGACAGGGATTTCCTACGAGCAGTACTTC.

The V gene is TRBV7-9, the J gene TRBJ1-4; D is uncertain. CDR1 is SEHNR, CDR2 FQNEAQ, per germline (reference sequence). The CDR3 consists of 15 residues. The ends were cut back, 5 bases at V and 5 bases at J, with 15 bases in the middle. CDR3 DNA: TGTGCCAGCAGCCGCCCGCAGAGGTTGAATGAAAAACTGTTTTTT. This codes for CASSRPQRLNEKLFF.

The CDR3 nucleotides are TGTGCCAGCAGCGTAGGGTGGACCCCGCTCGGCTACACCTTC. It codes for CASSVGWTPLGYTF. This chain uses TRBV9 with TRBJ1-2; D remains ambiguous. The CDR3 loop spans 14 amino acids. The germline gives CDR1 SGDLS, CDR2 YYNGEE. Between the trimmed V and J ends, which lost 0 bases and 8 bases, there was a span of 14 bases.

This chain connects TRBV19 to TRBJ1-5; D unresolved. This CDR3 comprises 15 residues. Per the germline V gene, CDR1 is LNHDA and CDR2 is SQIVND (reference sequence). Trimming removed 0 bases from V and 2 bases from J, with 8 bases in between. CDR3 bases: TGTGCCAGTAGTATAGATGTCTTTGGCAATCAGCCCCAGCATTTT. As protein: CASSIDVFGNQPQHF.

The V call is TRBV7-2, the J call TRBJ2-2, with TRBD1 as a possible D gene (5 bases). This CDR3 spans 14 amino acids. The germline V gene has CDR1 SGHTA and CDR2 FQGNSA. V lost 7 bases and J lost 3, with 12 bases in between. CDR3 sequence reads: CASTSIRDTGELFF. CDR3 DNA sequence: TGTGCCAGCACCTCAATCAGGGACACCGGGGAGCTGTTTTTT.

V gene TRBV29-1 combines with J gene TRBJ2-5; D may be TRBD1 (6 bases). Per germline, CDR1 SQVTM and CDR2 ANQGSEA. The CDR3 spans 14 residues. V lost 7 bases, J lost 5 bases, and 20 bases lay in between. The CDR3 DNA is TGCAGCGCCCCGAGCTGGGGGCGTGCGGAGACCCAGTACTTC. Translation gives CSAPSWGRAETQYF. Variable domain in full (rest from reference TRBV29-1 and TRBJ2-5): SAVISQKPSRDICQRGTSLTIQCQVDSQVTMMFWYRQQPGQSLTLIATANQGSEATYESGFVIDKFPISRPNLTFSTLTVSNMSPEDSSIYLCSAPSWGRAETQYFGPGTRLLVL.

This clone was seen a handful of times. The chain recombines TRBV5-1 with TRBJ2-1; D perhaps matches TRBD2 (6 bases). V lost 5 bases and J lost 0, with 12 bases in between. Germline V lookup: CDR1 SGHRS, CDR2 YFSETQ. This CDR3 spans 15 amino acids. The CDR3 DNA reads as TGCGCCAGCAGTTTTAGCGGCAGCTCCTACAATGAGCAGTTCTTC. Its protein product is CASSFSGSSYNEQFF.

This chain connects TRBV29-1 to TRBJ1-1; no firm D call. From germline, CDR1 is SQVTM and CDR2 ANQGSEA. The germline V and J ends were trimmed by 6 bases and 1 base, with 15 bases remaining between them. The CDR3 has 14 residues. Here the CDR3 DNA reads TGCAGCGTCCACATCGACCGAAGGAACACTGAAGCTTTCTTT. Translation: CSVHIDRRNTEAFF.

In DNA, the CDR3 is TGTGCCAGCAGCCAACTAGGGGCAAGCCAGCCCCAGCATTTT. Protein: CASSQLGASQPQHF. This sequence joins TRBV14 and TRBJ1-5; maybe TRBD1 (5 bases). Germline V gene sequence: CDR1 SGHDN, CDR2 FVKESK. Trimming left V 2 bases short and J 7 bases short, with 12 bases between. The CDR3 is 14 amino acids.

The rearrangement uses TRBV4-3 and TRBJ2-5; perhaps TRBD1 as D (6 bases). Trimming left V 0 bases short and J 5 bases short, with 13 bases between. CDR1 and CDR2 from the germline V gene are LGHNA and YSLEER. This CDR3 has 15 residues. CDR3 bases: TGCGCCAGCAGCCAAGATCTAAGGACAGTCGAGACCCAGTACTTC. Translation: CASSQDLRTVETQYF.

The V call is TRBV19, the J call TRBJ2-1; a possible D gene is TRBD1 (5 bases). The length of the CDR3 is 15 residues. From germline, CDR1 is LNHDA and CDR2 SQIVND (reference sequence). V lost 6 bases and J lost 8, with 20 bases in between. CDR3 sequence: CASSKGRVIEDEQFF. In DNA, the CDR3 is TGTGCCAGTAGCAAGGGCAGGGTGATTGAGGATGAGCAGTTCTTC. The whole variable domain, remainder taken from reference TRBV19 and TRBJ2-1, is DGGITQSPKYLFRKEGQNVTLSCEQNLNHDAMYWYRQDPGQGLRLIYYSQIVNDFQKGDIAEGYSVSREKKESFPLTVTSAQKNPTAFYLCASSKGRVIEDEQFFGPGTRLTVL.

The genes are TRBV12-2 and TRBJ2-5; the table calls TRBD2, which could not be checked here. TRBV12-2 is labeled a pseudogene. The CDR3 loop spans 12 amino acids. The CDR3 DNA reads TGTGCAAGTCGCGTGAGGCAAGAGACCCAGTACTTC. Translation gives CASRVRQETQYF.

DNA of the CDR3: TGTGCCAGCAGCAACTTCCTCCTAGCGGGAGTCTCCGAGCAGTACGTC. It encodes CASSNFLLAGVSEQYV. The chain links TRBV21-1 to TRBJ2-7; the D call TRBD2 from the table was never checked on the DNA. TRBV21-1 is given as a pseudogene. This CDR3 is built from 16 residues.